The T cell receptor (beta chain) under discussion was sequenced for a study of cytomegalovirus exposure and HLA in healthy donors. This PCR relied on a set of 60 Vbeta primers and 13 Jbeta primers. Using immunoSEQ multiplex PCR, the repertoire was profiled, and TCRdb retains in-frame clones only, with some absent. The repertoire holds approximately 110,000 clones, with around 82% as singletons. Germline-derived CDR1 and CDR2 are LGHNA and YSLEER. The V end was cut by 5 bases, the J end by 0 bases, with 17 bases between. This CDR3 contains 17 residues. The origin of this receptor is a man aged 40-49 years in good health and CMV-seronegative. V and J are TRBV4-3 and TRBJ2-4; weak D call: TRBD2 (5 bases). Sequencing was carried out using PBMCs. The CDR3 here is CASSERVGGLAKNIQYF. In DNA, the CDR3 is TGCGCCAGCAGCGAACGAGTCGGCGGACTAGCCAAAAACATTCAGTACTTC.